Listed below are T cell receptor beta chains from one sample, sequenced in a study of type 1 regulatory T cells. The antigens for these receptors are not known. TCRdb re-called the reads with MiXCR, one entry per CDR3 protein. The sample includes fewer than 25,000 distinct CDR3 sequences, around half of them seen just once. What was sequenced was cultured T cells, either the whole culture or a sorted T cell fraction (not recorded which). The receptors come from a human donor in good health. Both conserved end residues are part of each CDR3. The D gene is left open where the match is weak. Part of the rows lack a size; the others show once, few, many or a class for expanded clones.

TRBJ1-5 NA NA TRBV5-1 TGCGCCAGCAGCTTGGGACCGATAATCAATCAGCCCCAGCATTTT CASSLGPIINQPQHF
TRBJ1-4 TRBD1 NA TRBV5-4 TGTGCCAGCAGCCCACCGGGACAGGGACGACTGTTTTTT CASSPPGQGRLFF
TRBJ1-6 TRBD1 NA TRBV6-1 TGTGCCAGCAGAAGCTTGGACAGGGGTAATTCACCCCTCCACTTT CASRSLDRGNSPLHF
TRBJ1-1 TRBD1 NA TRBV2 TGTGCCAGCAGTGTGGGACAGGGGAACACTGAAGCTTTCTTT CASSVGQGNTEAFF
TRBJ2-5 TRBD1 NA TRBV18 TGTGCCAGCTCACCACGTGTGACAGGGTTAAAGACCCAGTACTTC CASSPRVTGLKTQYF
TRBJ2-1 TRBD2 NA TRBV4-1 TGCGCCAGCAGCCGCGGGGGACTAGCTCTACTAGGCAATGAGCAGTTCTTC CASSRGGLALLGNEQFF
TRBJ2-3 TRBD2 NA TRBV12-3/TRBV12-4 TGTGCCAGCAGTCCCCGACTAGCGGGGGGACGAGATACGCAGTATTTT CASSPRLAGGRDTQYF
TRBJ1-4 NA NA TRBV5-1 TGCGCCAGCAGCCCAGGACCCAATGAAAAACTGTTTTTT CASSPGPNEKLFF
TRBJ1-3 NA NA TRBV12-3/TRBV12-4 TGTGCCAGCAGCTACCATGGCAGCCCTGGAAACACCATATATTTT CASSYHGSPGNTIYF
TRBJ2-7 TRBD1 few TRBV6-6 TGTGCCAGCAGACCCGGGACAGCTTACGAGCAGTACTTC CASRPGTAYEQYF
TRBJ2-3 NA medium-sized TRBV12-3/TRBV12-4 TGTGCCAGCGCCTTGGCGGATACGCAGTATTTT CASALADTQYF
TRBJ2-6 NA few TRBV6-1 TGTGCCAACAGAGACTCTGGGGCCAACGTCCTGACTTTC CANRDSGANVLTF
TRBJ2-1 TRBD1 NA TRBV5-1 TGCGCCAGCAGCTTGGCCGGACAGGGGGCTCTCTATGAGCAGTTCTTC CASSLAGQGALYEQFF
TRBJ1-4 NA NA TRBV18 TGTGCCAGCTCACCGATGAGTGAAAAACTGTTTTTT CASSPMSEKLFF
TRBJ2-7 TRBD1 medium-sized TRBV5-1 TGCGCCAGCAGCTCTGTAAGGGGGCGAGGCGAGCAGTACTTC CASSSVRGRGEQYF
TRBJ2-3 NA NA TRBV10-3 TGTGCCATCAACCGTGAGAGGGCCAATGGCACAGATACGCAGTATTTT CAINRERANGTDTQYF
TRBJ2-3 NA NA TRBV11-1 TGTGCCAGCAGCCCCTCGCCTTCAGCAGGCGCGGATACGCAGTATTTT CASSPSPSAGADTQYF
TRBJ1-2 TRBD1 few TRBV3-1 TGTGCCAGCAGCCGCCCATCGACAGGGGGGGGAGATGGCTACACCTTC CASSRPSTGGGDGYTF
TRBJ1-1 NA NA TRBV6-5 TGTGCCAGCAATGGTGGCAGGGCAAATTTGAACACTGAAGCTTTCTTT CASNGGRANLNTEAFF
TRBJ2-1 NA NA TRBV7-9 TGTGCCAGCAGCTTAGACCAGGGCGCCTACAATGAGCAGTTCTTC CASSLDQGAYNEQFF
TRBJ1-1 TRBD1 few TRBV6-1 TGTGCCAGCGCTAAGGCCGGGACAGGGGAACCTGAAGCTTTCTTT CASAKAGTGEPEAFF
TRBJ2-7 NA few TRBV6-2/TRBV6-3 TGTGCCAGCAGTTACGGGGCAGGGCCCCGCTACGAGCAGTACTTC CASSYGAGPRYEQYF
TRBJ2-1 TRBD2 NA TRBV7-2 TGTGCCAGCAGCCCCCCGGGACTAGCGGGGGGGATCAATGAGCAGTTCTTC CASSPPGLAGGINEQFF
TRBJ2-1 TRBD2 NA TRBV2 TGTGCCAGCAATGAAGTGACTAGCGGAACCTACAATGAGCAGTTCTTC CASNEVTSGTYNEQFF
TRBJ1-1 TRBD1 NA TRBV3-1 TGTGCCAGCAGCCAAGGGACAGGTAGAGAAGCTTTCTTT CASSQGTGREAFF
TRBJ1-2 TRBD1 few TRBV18 TGTGCCAGCTCACCGGACAGGGAACATGGCTACACCTTC CASSPDREHGYTF
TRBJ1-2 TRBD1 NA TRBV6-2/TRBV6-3 TGTGCCAGCACCCACCCGGACAGGGGCAATGGCTACACCTTC CASTHPDRGNGYTF
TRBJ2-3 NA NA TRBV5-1 TGCGCCAGCAGCTTGGTTCCTCTAGCTGTGGGAGAGGATACGCAGTATTTT CASSLVPLAVGEDTQYF
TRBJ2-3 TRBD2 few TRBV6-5 TGTGCCAGCCGACCGGGACTAGCGGGGGACACAGATACGCAGTATTTT CASRPGLAGDTDTQYF
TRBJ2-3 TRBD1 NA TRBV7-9 TGTGCCAGCAGCTTCTGGACAGGGGGAGGCGTGGATACGCAGTATTTT CASSFWTGGGVDTQYF
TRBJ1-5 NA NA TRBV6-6 TGTGCCAGCAGTTACAACCTTAGAGGCAATCAGCCCCAGCATTTT CASSYNLRGNQPQHF
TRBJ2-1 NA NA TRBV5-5 TGTGCCAGCAGCTTGGATGGGGGCTCCTACAATGAGCAGTTCTTC CASSLDGGSYNEQFF
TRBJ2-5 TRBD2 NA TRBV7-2 TGTGCCAGCAGCTTGGTATCTAGCGGGAAAGAGACCCAGTACTTC CASSLVSSGKETQYF
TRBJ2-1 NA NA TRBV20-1 TGCAGTGCTAGAGATCCGTGGGGGGGCACCAATGAGCAGTTCTTC CSARDPWGGTNEQFF
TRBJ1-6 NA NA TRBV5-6 TGTGCCAGCAACCGGGGCGCCGGCATGGGGGGTTCACCCCTCCACTTT CASNRGAGMGGSPLHF
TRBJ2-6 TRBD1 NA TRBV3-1 TGTGCCAGCAGCCATCTACTCAGACAGGGGGCCGCCAACGTCCTGACTTTC CASSHLLRQGAANVLTF
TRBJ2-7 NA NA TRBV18 TGTGCCAGCTCACCAAGCCCGGAGGCCTACGAGCAGTACTTC CASSPSPEAYEQYF